This T cell receptor beta chain emerged from a study of T cells expressing NK-cell markers. Findings of the study overall: Whether expanded NKG2C-expressing T cell clones recognize HCMV is unknown.

The CDR3 is made up of 14 amino acids. From germline, CDR1 is SGHVS and CDR2 FNYEAQ. From its re-call of the 5' RACE reads, TCRdb lists each CDR3 protein once, without DNA. Its clone listing holds 350,000 to 400,000 distinct CDR3 sequences. Details on this clonotype: The antigen is undetermined.

Sequencing was carried out using blood T cells: a sorted CD56 or NKG2C T cell subset, CD4+ or CD8+ T cells, or bulk PBMC T cells (not recorded which). The sequence derives from a woman in her 50s in good health. The V call is TRBV7-6, the J call TRBJ1-3. CDR3 region: CASSAQPTGNTIYF.